These T cell receptor beta chains were read from a single sample in a study of a mutant IDH1 vaccine in newly diagnosed glioma. No cognate antigen is known for these TCRs. TCRdb's copy holds only in-frame clones and misses some; the assay was immunoSEQ multiplex PCR. The sample contains about 60,000 clones, about 90% of which appear only once. The specimen comprised PBMCs, sampled from a glioma patient whose treatment included an IDH1 peptide vaccine. The receptors were sampled from a man aged 35 to 55 with glioma. The CDR3 runs from the conserved cysteine through the conserved F or W.

CDR3aa: CASSFGRGLRDTQYF; j_gene: TRBJ2-3; v_gene: TRBV7-9
CDR3aa: CASSFPIAGGPGTDTQYF; j_gene: TRBJ2-3; v_gene: TRBV28
CDR3aa: CASSLVGTDTQYF; j_gene: TRBJ2-3; v_gene: TRBV5-1
CDR3aa: CASSKSGSSYNEQFF; j_gene: TRBJ2-1; v_gene: TRBV6-5
CDR3aa: CASSPRQRTNEKLFF; j_gene: TRBJ1-4; v_gene: TRBV7-8
CDR3aa: CASREDRGGTNEKLFF; j_gene: TRBJ1-4; v_gene: TRBV25-1
CDR3aa: CAIAGEGNQPQHF; j_gene: TRBJ1-5; v_gene: TRBV10-3
CDR3aa: CAISESASDTDTQYF; j_gene: TRBJ2-3; v_gene: TRBV10-3
CDR3aa: CATSRVRGGNYEQYF; j_gene: TRBJ2-7; v_gene: TRBV15
CDR3aa: CASSGNYEAFF; j_gene: TRBJ1-1; v_gene: TRBV2
CDR3aa: CASSATSGRAGVYNEQFF; j_gene: TRBJ2-1; v_gene: TRBV9
CDR3aa: CASRGRKGEKLFF; j_gene: TRBJ1-4; v_gene: TRBV6-5
CDR3aa: CASSNPATQYF; j_gene: TRBJ2-3; v_gene: TRBV5-4
CDR3aa: CASSIRITSSYEQYF; j_gene: TRBJ2-7; v_gene: TRBV19
CDR3aa: CASSYRVGDEQFF; j_gene: TRBJ2-1; v_gene: TRBV6-5
CDR3aa: CSGGENEKLFF; j_gene: TRBJ1-4; v_gene: TRBV20-1
CDR3aa: CSVDTDTQYF; j_gene: TRBJ2-3; v_gene: TRBV29-1
CDR3aa: CASSEGFATQYF; j_gene: TRBJ2-5; v_gene: TRBV2
CDR3aa: CASSLGTRETQYF; j_gene: TRBJ2-5; v_gene: TRBV7-2
CDR3aa: CASSRQSSGANVLTF; j_gene: TRBJ2-6; v_gene: TRBV19
CDR3aa: CASSNARTQETQYF; j_gene: TRBJ2-5; v_gene: TRBV2
CDR3aa: CASSPASYEQYF; j_gene: TRBJ2-7; v_gene: TRBV7-6
CDR3aa: CASSPRAGGWEGNEQFF; j_gene: TRBJ2-1; v_gene: TRBV7-8
CDR3aa: CSVERQDRGGTGELFF; j_gene: TRBJ2-2; v_gene: TRBV29-1
CDR3aa: CATSRETAYEQYF; j_gene: TRBJ2-7; v_gene: TRBV15
CDR3aa: CAISESGQGAYEQYF; j_gene: TRBJ2-7; v_gene: TRBV10-3
CDR3aa: CASSQEGASGSTDTQYF; j_gene: TRBJ2-3; v_gene: TRBV4-2
CDR3aa: CASSLVQRPYNEQFF; j_gene: TRBJ2-1; v_gene: TRBV5-6
CDR3aa: CASSLEVGGELFF; j_gene: TRBJ2-2; v_gene: TRBV4-3
CDR3aa: CASSGISGQYQPQHF; j_gene: TRBJ1-5; v_gene: TRBV6-1
CDR3aa: CASSSTGEWETQYF; j_gene: TRBJ2-5; v_gene: TRBV5-6
CDR3aa: CASSLVGAPYGYTF; j_gene: TRBJ1-2; v_gene: TRBV7-9
CDR3aa: CASRVDRIYSNQPQHF; j_gene: TRBJ1-5; v_gene: TRBV19
CDR3aa: CASSTRQGAQPQHF; j_gene: TRBJ1-5; v_gene: TRBV11-2
CDR3aa: CASSFLPGNERFF; j_gene: TRBJ2-1; v_gene: TRBV7-3
CDR3aa: CASSLGASGYSEQFF; j_gene: TRBJ2-1; v_gene: TRBV7-9